The source of this TCR beta chain is a study of response to subunit inactivated influenza vaccine. Points from the study as a whole: The authors suggested that few new T cells are recruited per seasonal influenza vaccination.

Points on this clonotype: Its antigen is unknown.

TCRdb independently ran MiXCR on the RT-PCR reads; one entry per CDR3 protein. The sample includes 500,000 to 550,000 distinct CDR3 sequences, 7.2% of them seen just once. The ends were cut back, 1 base at V and 8 bases at J, with 9 bases in the middle. Germline-derived CDR1 and CDR2 are LGHNA and YSLEER. This CDR3 contains 13 residues. The genes are TRBV4-3 and TRBJ2-1; no clear D gene. The source material was PBMCs from blood, sampled less than 30 months after vaccination. The clonotype was recovered from a man in his fifties or sixties who received an inactivated influenza vaccine. The CDR3 nucleotides are TGCGCCAGCAGCCAAGGGCTGGTCCATGAGCAGTTCTTC. Translation: CASSQGLVHEQFF.